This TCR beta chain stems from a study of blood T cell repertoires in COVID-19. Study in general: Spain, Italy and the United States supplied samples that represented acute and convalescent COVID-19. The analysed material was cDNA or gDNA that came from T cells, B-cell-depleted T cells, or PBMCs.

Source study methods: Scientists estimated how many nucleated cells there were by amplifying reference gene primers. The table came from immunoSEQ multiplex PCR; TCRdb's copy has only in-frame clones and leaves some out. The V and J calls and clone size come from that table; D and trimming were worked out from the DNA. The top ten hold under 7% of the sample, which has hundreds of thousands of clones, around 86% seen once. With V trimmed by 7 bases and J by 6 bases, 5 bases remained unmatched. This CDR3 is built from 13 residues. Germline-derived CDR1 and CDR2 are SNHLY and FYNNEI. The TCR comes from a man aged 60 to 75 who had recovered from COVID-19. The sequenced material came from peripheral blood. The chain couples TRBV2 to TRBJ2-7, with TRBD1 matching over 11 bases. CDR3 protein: CASKRGTGGEQYF. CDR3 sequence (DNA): TGTGCCAGCAAGAGAGGGACAGGGGGCGAGCAGTACTTC.